These T cell receptor beta chains were read from a single sample in a study of cytomegalovirus exposure and HLA in healthy donors. Produced via immunoSEQ multiplex PCR; TCRdb's table is partial and in-frame only. The sample includes under 130,000 clones, approximately 82% of them seen just once. Sequencing input: PBMCs. The source is a middle-aged man in good health and CMV-seropositive. CDR3s include the opening cysteine and the closing phenylalanine or tryptophan. Fields, in order: clone size, J gene, V gene, D gene, CDR3 DNA, CDR3 protein. A D gene is named only where the DNA matches it firmly. Only part of the rows carry a size: once, few, many, or a class if the clone is expanded.

>NA|TRBJ2-1|TRBV7-2|TRBD2
TGTGCCAGCAGCCCACGGACCGGGACTAAGGGAGGTGAGCAGTTCTTC
CASSPRTGTKGGEQFF
>NA|TRBJ2-7|TRBV7-2|NA
TGTGCCAGCAGTTTCACAGGGTTGTCCTACGAGCAGTACTTC
CASSFTGLSYEQYF
>NA|TRBJ2-1|TRBV13|TRBD2
TGTGCCAGCAGCTGGACTAGTGGGGGGAATGAGCAGTTCTTC
CASSWTSGGNEQFF
>NA|TRBJ2-1|TRBV6-6|TRBD1
TGTGCCAGCAGCCAGGGGGTCTATGAGCAGTTCTTC
CASSQGVYEQFF
>NA|TRBJ2-7|TRBV5-4|TRBD2
TGTGCCAGCAGCTTGGGGGAGGGCCTCTCCTACGAGCAGTACTTC
CASSLGEGLSYEQYF
>NA|TRBJ2-7|TRBV27|TRBD1
TGTGCCAGCAGTTTGGAGACAGGGGGGGAGCAGTACTTC
CASSLETGGEQYF
>NA|TRBJ2-3|TRBV11-3|TRBD1
TGTGCCAGCAGCTTAGGAAGGGGGCTGACAGATACGCAGTATTTT
CASSLGRGLTDTQYF
>medium-sized|TRBJ2-1|TRBV27|TRBD2
TGTGCCAGCAGTTTCTTTCTAGCGGGGGGGTGGTTGTTCTTC
CASSFFLAGGWLFF
>NA|TRBJ1-6|TRBV6-5|NA
TGTGCCAGCAGTATAAAGAGCTCCTATAATTCACCCCTCCACTTT
CASSIKSSYNSPLHF
>NA|TRBJ1-2|TRBV5-5|NA
TGTGCCAGCAGCTTGGAGGGAGGGACTAACTATGGCTACACCTTC
CASSLEGGTNYGYTF
>once|TRBJ1-3|TRBV12-1|NA
TGTGCCAGCAGCTTTAGATACGGGACAGGGAAGTGGAACACCATATATTTT
CASSFRYGTGKWNTIYF
>NA|TRBJ2-7|TRBV6-6|NA
TGTGCCAGCAGTTACGGTGGTCCCCAAGGAGTAAAGGAGCAGTACTTC
CASSYGGPQGVKEQYF
>NA|TRBJ1-1|TRBV23-1|NA
TGCGCCAGCAGTCCCGGAGGAGCGGCTAAGGGGGAGAACACTGAAGCTTTCTTT
CASSPGGAAKGENTEAFF
>NA|TRBJ2-7|TRBV27|TRBD2
TGTGCCAGCAGTCCTAGCGGGGCACGAGGGGCTAAAGACTTC
CASSPSGARGAKDF
>NA|TRBJ1-2|TRBV6-6|NA
TGTGCCAGCAGCCACGACAGTCTCTATGGCTACACCTTC
CASSHDSLYGYTF
>few|TRBJ1-5|TRBV7-2|TRBD1
TGTGCCAGCAGCTTAGGGGGACAGGGGACCGATCAGCCCCAGCATTTT
CASSLGGQGTDQPQHF
>few|TRBJ2-3|TRBV7-9|TRBD2
TGTGCCAGCAGCTCGGTGACTAGCGGGAGGGCAGATACGCAGTATTTT
CASSSVTSGRADTQYF
>NA|TRBJ1-1|TRBV29-1|NA
TGCAGCGGGGCTTCAACGACAGTGAACACTGAAGCTTTCTTT
CSGASTTVNTEAFF
>NA|TRBJ2-3|TRBV7-3|NA
TGTGCCAGCAGCCCCATGCGGAGCACAGATACGCAGTATTTT
CASSPMRSTDTQYF
>NA|TRBJ1-3|TRBV6-6|TRBD1
TGTGCCAGCAGTCCCGGGACAGCCCAAACTGGAAACACCATATATTTT
CASSPGTAQTGNTIYF
>NA|TRBJ1-2|TRBV18|NA
TGTGCCAGCTCACCACCGCGAGGGGGTGGCTACACCTTC
CASSPPRGGGYTF
>NA|TRBJ1-6|TRBV7-2|TRBD1
TGTGCCAGCAGCTTAGATCTGTACCTGGACAGGGTGGATTCACCCCTCCACTTT
CASSLDLYLDRVDSPLHF
>NA|TRBJ2-1|TRBV7-3|TRBD2
TGTGCCAGCAGCCTCGGTACTAGCGGGAGGGTAAATGAGCAGTTCTTC
CASSLGTSGRVNEQFF
>NA|TRBJ2-3|TRBV28|TRBD1
TGTGCCAGCAGTTTGACAGGGAACTCTGATACGCAGTATTTT
CASSLTGNSDTQYF
>NA|TRBJ2-7|TRBV9|TRBD1
TGTGCCAGCAGCGTAGAGGACAGGACCCCCTACGAGCAGTACTTC
CASSVEDRTPYEQYF
>NA|TRBJ1-1|TRBV2|NA
TGTGCCAGCAGTGTCAAGCCTCCCACTGAAGCTTTCTTT
CASSVKPPTEAFF
>NA|TRBJ2-1|TRBV11-2|TRBD2
TGTGCCAGCAGCAAAGCTAGCGGGGGGTATCACAATGAGCAGTTCTTC
CASSKASGGYHNEQFF
>NA|TRBJ1-5|TRBV6-1|NA
TGTGCCAGCAGTGAAGCGGGGGGACGGCGCAATCAGCCCCAGCATTTT
CASSEAGGRRNQPQHF
>NA|TRBJ1-2|TRBV5-1|NA
TGCGCCAGCGCCTGGTCAGCAGCCGGGGACTATGGCTACACCTTC
CASAWSAAGDYGYTF
>NA|TRBJ2-5|TRBV18|TRBD2
TGTGCCAGCTCACCAATCGGGAGGGACGGGGAGACCCAGTACTTC
CASSPIGRDGETQYF
>NA|TRBJ1-5|TRBV19|NA
TGTGCCAGTAGATGGGGTGCCTACAGGGGCAATCAGCCCCAGCATTTT
CASRWGAYRGNQPQHF
>few|TRBJ2-7|TRBV7-9|TRBD2
TGTGCCAGCAGCCCCTTTGCTAGCGGGAGTAACGAGCAGTACTTC
CASSPFASGSNEQYF
>few|TRBJ1-3|TRBV18|NA
TGTGCCAGTAGACAGCCCGGAGGGTCTGGAAACACCATATATTTT
CASRQPGGSGNTIYF